This T cell receptor beta chain appears in the sequencing data of a study of cytomegalovirus exposure and HLA in healthy donors. Study conclusions and caveats: Later examination showed HLA-associated TCR beta chains had greater clonal expansion than equally common others.

A word on this clone: The antigen remains unidentified.

The CDR3 loop spans 12 amino acids. From germline, CDR1 is SGHTA and CDR2 FQGNSA. V gave up 3 bases and J gave up 5 bases, with 7 bases separating them. The PCR employed 60 Vbeta primers together with 13 Jbeta primers. This table comes from immunoSEQ multiplex PCR, and its TCRdb copy is limited to in-frame clones, with some not included. The sample yields around 98,000 clones, about four fifths seen once. The V and J genes are TRBV7-2 and TRBJ1-1; no definite D call. The TCR originated in a woman aged 40 to 50 in good health and CMV-seronegative. Sequencing input: PBMCs. Here the CDR3 DNA reads TGTGCCAGCAGCTTGCCGGGGACTGAAGCTTTCTTT. This gives the protein CASSLPGTEAFF.